This entry lists 31 T cell receptor beta chains sequenced from one sample in a study of T cell responses to AZD1222 COVID-19 vaccine. Assay: immunoSEQ multiplex PCR; the TCRdb copy retains only in-frame clones and omits some. The sample yields approximately 150,000 clones, approximately 92% seen once. This specimen was peripheral blood, taken on day 0 of AZD1222 vaccination. The source of these receptors is an adult in good health.

This clone has just one count. The rearrangement links TRBV10-2 to TRBJ1-4; TRBD1 agrees at 7 bases. Trimming cost V 4 bases and J 4 bases; bases outside gene matches: 3. Germline V gene sequence: CDR1 WSHSY, CDR2 SAAADI. The length of the CDR3 is 14 residues. The CDR3 here is CASSVTGLNEKLFF. The CDR3 coding sequence is TGCGCCAGCAGTGTGACAGGGCTTAATGAAAAACTGTTTTTT.

The chain joins TRBV5-5 to TRBJ2-3; no reliable D call. The V and J ends lost 2 bases and 2 bases respectively, with 12 bases between them. This CDR3 is 15 amino acids long. Germline loops: CDR1 SGHKS, CDR2 YYEKEE (reference sequence). CDR3 loop: CASSFDWGNTDTQYF. The CDR3 bases are TGTGCCAGCAGCTTCGACTGGGGAAACACAGATACGCAGTATTTT.

This clone was counted between two and nine times. The genes are TRBV3-1 (or the pseudogene TRBV3-2) and TRBJ1-3, with D hard to call. The germline V and J ends were trimmed by 4 bases and 2 bases, with 6 bases remaining between them. This CDR3 has 13 residues. Germline V lookup: CDR1 LGHDT, CDR2 YNNKEL (reference sequence). CDR3 residues: CASSPAAGNTIYF. The DNA for the CDR3 is TGTGCCAGCAGCCCTGCAGCTGGAAACACCATATATTTT.

The chain joins TRBV5-1 to TRBJ2-7, with D possibly being TRBD2 (5 bases). Per germline, CDR1 SGHRS and CDR2 YFSETQ. V dropped 0 bases and J dropped 6 bases, with 10 bases sitting between them. The CDR3 length is 13 residues. The CDR3 DNA reads TGCGCCAGCAGCTTGGAGCGGTATCCCGAGCAGTACTTC. As protein: CASSLERYPEQYF.

The chain links TRBV7-2 to TRBJ2-7, with 12 bases lining up with TRBD1. The CDR3 is made up of 17 amino acids. The V gene's germline CDR1 is SGHTA and CDR2 FQGNSA. J was trimmed by 1 base and V by 1 base; bases with no gene match: 5. Here the CDR3 reads CASSLGRDRGLSYEQYF. The CDR3 coding sequence is TGTGCCAGCAGCTTAGGGAGGGACAGGGGGCTTTCCTACGAGCAGTACTTC.

V and J are TRBV11-3 and TRBJ2-3; TRBD2 is a possible D gene (5 bases). The CDR3 contains 14 residues. The V end lost 1 base, the J end lost 4 bases, and 9 bases lay between the germline ends. CDR1 and CDR2 (germline): SGHNT, YENEEA. The CDR3 is CASSLGRGADTQYF. CDR3 DNA sequence: TGTGCCAGCAGCTTAGGTCGGGGAGCAGATACGCAGTATTTT.

The chain joins TRBV6-5 to TRBJ2-5; tentative D call: TRBD1 (5 bases). The CDR3 runs to 14 residues. V was pared by 5 bases and J by 1 base, with 11 bases between. Germline CDR1 and CDR2: MNHEY and SVGAGI. CDR3: CASSKTGVQETQYF. The CDR3 bases are TGTGCCAGCAGTAAAACAGGCGTCCAAGAGACCCAGTACTTC.

This clone was picked up one time. The CDR3 loop reads CASRGRSGNTIYF. Here the CDR3 DNA reads TGTGCCAGCCGGGGTCGCTCTGGAAACACCATATATTTT. The chain couples TRBV6-4 to TRBJ1-3, with D unclear. The germline CDR1 and CDR2 sequences are MRHNA and SNTAGT. The CDR3 sequence is 13 residues long. Trimming removed 8 bases at V and 0 bases at J, with 8 bases between.

The gene calls are TRBV27 and TRBJ2-2; D might be TRBD1 (6 bases). Between the trimmed V and J ends, which lost 6 bases and 6 bases, there was a span of 8 bases. This CDR3 comprises 12 residues. Germline V gives CDR1 MNHEY, CDR2 SMNVEV (reference sequence). Written as DNA, the CDR3 is TGTGCCAGCAGAAGACAGGCCGGGGAGCTGTTTTTT. Its protein product is CASRRQAGELFF.

The rearrangement links TRBV11-2 to TRBJ1-3, with 10 bases matching TRBD1. The V gene's germline CDR1 is SGHAT and CDR2 FQNNGV. V lost 6 bases, J lost 4 bases, and 12 bases stayed unmatched. This CDR3 contains 17 residues. The CDR3 loop reads CASRGGTGVIVGNTIYF. CDR3 bases: TGTGCCAGCAGAGGCGGGACAGGGGTAATCGTCGGAAACACCATATATTTT. Complete variable domain (other parts from reference TRBV11-2 and TRBJ1-3): EAGVAQSPRYKIIEKRQSVAFWCNPISGHATLYWYQQILGQGPKLLIQFQNNGVVDDSQLPKDRFSAERLKGVDSTLKIQPAKLEDSAVYLCASRGGTGVIVGNTIYFGEGSWLTVV.

The chain links TRBV5-1 to TRBJ1-3; 8 bases fit TRBD1. V trimming: 3 bases; J trimming: 2 bases; junction bases outside the gene matches: 4. The germline CDR1 and CDR2 sequences are SGHRS and YFSETQ. The CDR3 runs 15 residues. The CDR3 loop reads CASSYGQGTGNTIYF. The CDR3 coding sequence is TGCGCCAGCAGCTACGGACAGGGCACTGGAAACACCATATATTTT.

This sequence joins TRBV5-1 and TRBJ1-2, with D uncertain. The germline V gene has CDR1 SGHRS and CDR2 YFSETQ. The germline V and J ends were trimmed by 5 bases and 2 bases, with 10 bases remaining between them. CDR3 size: 13 residues. For the CDR3, the DNA is TGCGCCAGCAGTGAGAGCCTAAACTATGGCTACACCTTC. This codes for CASSESLNYGYTF.

The chain uses TRBV6-5 and TRBJ2-2, with D maybe TRBD2 (5 bases). CDR3 length: 13 residues. The V end was cut by 5 bases, the J end by 8 bases, with 12 bases between. Germline V gene lookup returns CDR1 MNHEY and CDR2 SVGAGI. The DNA of the CDR3 is TGTGCCAGCAGTCAACCTACTAGGGGGGAGCTGTTTTTT. Translating it yields CASSQPTRGELFF.

The J gene is TRBJ1-2, the V gene TRBV2; a possible D gene is TRBD1 (5 bases). V gave up 2 bases and J gave up 6 bases, with 13 bases separating them. The length of the CDR3 is 14 residues. Germline V gene data show CDR1 as SNHLY and CDR2 as FYNNEI. The CDR3 DNA is TGTGCCAGCAGTGAAACCGTAGGGGTGAATGGCTACACCTTC. As protein: CASSETVGVNGYTF.

The V gene is TRBV30, the J gene TRBJ1-6, with 8 bases aligning to TRBD1. The CDR3 is 15 residues long. V dropped 1 base and J dropped 8; count of bases not matched to a gene: 7. Per germline, CDR1 GTSNPN and CDR2 SVGIG (reference sequence). The CDR3 protein is CAWSGLARGHSPLHF. In nucleotides, the CDR3 is TGTGCCTGGAGTGGACTAGCCAGGGGGCATTCACCCCTCCACTTT.

The chain links TRBV6-1 to TRBJ2-5; 8 bases align to TRBD2. CDR1 and CDR2 (germline): MNHNS, SASEGT. With V trimmed by 3 bases and J by 7 bases, 4 bases remained unmatched. The CDR3 is 13 residues long. This CDR3 reads CASSDVLAGTQYF. The CDR3 DNA reads as TGTGCCAGCAGTGATGTTCTAGCGGGGACCCAGTACTTC.

The chain employs TRBV3-1 (or the pseudogene TRBV3-2) and TRBJ2-2; 10 bases are shared with TRBD2. This CDR3 is built from 17 residues. Germline CDR1 reads LGHDT; CDR2 reads YNNKEL (reference sequence). Trimming cost V 0 bases and J 5 bases; bases outside gene matches: 6. The CDR3 DNA reads TGTGCCAGCAGCCAAGAGTATCTAGCGGGAGTTACCGGGGAGCTGTTTTTT. It yields the protein CASSQEYLAGVTGELFF.

This chain uses TRBV6-5 with TRBJ1-1; a weak D match, TRBD1 (6 bases). The CDR3 has 14 amino acids. Trimming left V 7 bases short and J 0 bases short, with 12 bases between. Germline CDR1 reads MNHEY; CDR2 reads SVGAGI. CDR3 in amino acids: CASTIDRLNTEAFF. Here the CDR3 DNA reads TGTGCCAGCACCATCGACAGGCTGAACACTGAAGCTTTCTTT.

V gene TRBV7-3 combines with J gene TRBJ2-2, with 7 bases fitting TRBD1. With 5 bases clipped from V and 0 bases from J, the junction kept 3 bases outside the gene matches. CDR1 SGHTA and CDR2 FQGTGA come from the germline V gene. The CDR3 runs to 15 residues. CDR3 sequence reads: CASSTGQSNTGELFF. CDR3 sequence (DNA): TGTGCCAGCAGCACGGGACAGTCGAACACCGGGGAGCTGTTTTTT.

The chain couples TRBV6-5 to TRBJ1-4, with a tentative D call TRBD1 (5 bases). The length of the CDR3 is 14 residues. Trimming left V 7 bases short and J 4 bases short, with 13 bases between. The germline V gene has CDR1 MNHEY and CDR2 SVGAGI. The CDR3 is CASTFQGLNEKLFF. In nucleotides, the CDR3 is TGTGCCAGCACCTTTCAGGGCCTTAATGAAAAACTGTTTTTT.

This clone has a single count. This rearrangement joins TRBV19 to TRBJ2-1, with D possibly matching TRBD2 (6 bases). The germline V gene has CDR1 LNHDA and CDR2 SQIVND (reference sequence). The CDR3 loop spans 13 amino acids. Trimming removed 3 bases at V and 4 bases at J, with 7 bases between. The CDR3, as DNA: TGTGCCAGTAGTATGGCGGGGTACAATGAGCAGTTCTTC. Its translation: CASSMAGYNEQFF.

The chain uses TRBV7-2 and TRBJ1-2; D may be TRBD1 (6 bases). The CDR3 totals 14 residues. The germline V gene has CDR1 SGHTA and CDR2 FQGNSA. V gave up 2 bases and J gave up 4 bases, with 11 bases separating them. The CDR3 loop reads CASSLRGSIYGYTF. The CDR3 DNA reads TGTGCCAGCAGCTTAAGGGGGAGTATCTATGGCTACACCTTC.

Points on this clone: At one of its ends the junction is not consistent with the germline gene, which may arise from a read error. The V and J genes are TRBV7-8 and TRBJ1-5; TRBD1 agrees at 7 bases. The germline CDR1 and CDR2 sequences are SGHVS and FQNEAQ. The CDR3 sequence is 14 residues long. In DNA, the CDR3 is TGTGCCAGCAGTTTAGGGACAGTCAATCAGCCCCAGCATTTT. Translated: CASSLGTVNQPQHF.

The chain uses TRBV5-1 and TRBJ1-2; D is ambiguous. The germline V and J ends were trimmed by 0 bases and 2 bases, with 11 bases remaining between them. Per the germline V gene, CDR1 is SGHRS and CDR2 is YFSETQ. The CDR3 length is 15 residues. Here the CDR3 reads CASSLAVSQNYGYTF. Here the CDR3 DNA reads TGCGCCAGCAGCTTGGCTGTCAGCCAGAACTATGGCTACACCTTC. Full variable domain (missing parts from reference TRBV5-1 and TRBJ1-2): KAGVTQTPRYLIKTRGQQVTLSCSPISGHRSVSWYQQTPGQGLQFLFEYFSETQRNKGNFPGRFSGRQFSNSRSEMNVSTLELGDSALYLCASSLAVSQNYGYTFGSGTRLTVV.

The chain employs TRBV27 and TRBJ2-5; the match to TRBD2 covers 11 bases. This CDR3 spans 14 amino acids. Germline values: CDR1 MNHEY, CDR2 SMNVEV (reference sequence). With 7 bases clipped from V and 5 bases from J, the junction kept 6 bases outside the gene matches. The CDR3 reads CASKIAGGLETQYF. CDR3 bases: TGTGCCAGCAAGATAGCGGGGGGGCTGGAGACCCAGTACTTC.

V and J are TRBV2 and TRBJ2-5; 7 bases match TRBD1. CDR3 length: 13 residues. Germline V gene sequence: CDR1 SNHLY, CDR2 FYNNEI. Trimming cost V 6 bases and J 7 bases; bases outside gene matches: 8. CDR3 protein: CASRGTAVGTQYF. The CDR3 nucleotides read TGTGCCAGCAGGGGGACAGCGGTCGGGACCCAGTACTTC.

The chain couples TRBV27 to TRBJ2-1; D might be TRBD2 (7 bases). The CDR3 has 16 residues. V gave up 3 bases and J gave up 4 bases, with 16 bases separating them. Looked up from germline, CDR1 is MNHEY and CDR2 is SMNVEV (reference sequence). As DNA, the CDR3 is TGTGCCAGCAGTTTCATCTGGGGGGGCGCTTACAATGAGCAGTTCTTC. Translated, it gives CASSFIWGGAYNEQFF.

The J gene is TRBJ1-4, the V gene TRBV6-6; possible D gene TRBD1, 6 bases. Trimming shortened V by 6 bases and J by 4 bases, and 15 bases separated the two germline ends. Germline V gene lookup returns CDR1 MNHNY and CDR2 SVGAGI (reference sequence). The CDR3 length is 15 residues. The CDR3 nucleotides read TGTGCCAGCAGCCTCGCGGGGGCGGATAATGAAAAACTGTTTTTT. This gives the protein CASSLAGADNEKLFF.

The chain combines TRBV6-5 with TRBJ1-2, with a possible D match to TRBD1 (5 bases). This CDR3 is 14 amino acids long. V was shortened by 2 bases and J by 7 bases, with 14 bases between the two germline ends. CDR1 and CDR2 (germline): MNHEY, SVGAGI. CDR3 nucleotide sequence: TGTGCCAGCAGTTACAAGGCCAGGGTGGCTGGCTACACCTTC. Its translation: CASSYKARVAGYTF.

V is TRBV18 and J is TRBJ2-7; 16 bases map to TRBD2. With V trimmed by 3 bases and J by 5 bases, 4 bases remained unmatched. Germline CDR1 and CDR2: KGHSH and LQKENI. CDR3 length equals 16 residues. CDR3 coding DNA: TGTGCCAGCTCACCCTCGGGACTAGCGGGAGGGAACGAGCAGTACTTC. Its protein is CASSPSGLAGGNEQYF.

The chain uses TRBV27 and TRBJ1-6; D is uncertain. CDR1 is MNHEY, CDR2 SMNVEV, per germline (reference sequence). The CDR3 spans 15 residues. The V gene lost 3 bases and the J gene lost 0 bases, with 6 bases spanning the gap. CDR3 loop: CASSLSGSYNSPLHF. The CDR3 DNA reads TGTGCCAGCAGTTTGAGCGGCTCCTATAATTCACCCCTCCACTTT.